This passage covers 7 T cell receptor beta chains from one sample sequenced in a study of CD4 T cells in relation to SARS-CoV-2 and coronaviruses (dated by TCRdb to the early 2020s). Library creation used the immunoSEQ multiplex PCR assay. TCRdb stores this immuneACCESS table with in-frame sequences only. Part of the clones is absent; in the studies checked, under half of the shortfall reflects unresolved V genes, and no reason is known for the rest. A total of 35,000 to 40,000 clones appear in this sample, around 87% of them only once. The ten largest clones represent roughly 10% of the sample. What was sequenced was memory CD4+ T cells from PBMCs. What the cell subset or site label conveys for this sample: memory (non-naive) CD4+ T cells. These receptors originate from an adult with COVID-19.

The rearrangement uses TRBV30 and TRBJ1-5; a possible D gene is TRBD1 (5 bases). V lost 1 base, J lost 0 bases, and 13 bases lay in between. Germline CDR1 GTSNPN, CDR2 SVGIG (reference sequence). The CDR3 spans 16 residues. CDR3 in amino acids: CAWSGPGINSNQPQHF. The CDR3 nucleotides read TGTGCCTGGAGTGGGCCAGGGATTAATAGCAATCAGCCCCAGCATTTT.

This chain joins TRBV5-1 and TRBJ1-5; unclear D gene. This CDR3 is 15 amino acids long. Trimming took off 4 bases at V and 7 bases at J, with 18 bases between the two ends. The germline gives CDR1 SGHRS, CDR2 YFSETQ. The DNA for the CDR3 is TGCGCCAGCAGCCCCGGAAGTGAGGCTTGGCAGCCCCAGCATTTT. Translating gives CASSPGSEAWQPQHF.

The CDR3 reads CASSPGFISYEQYF. CDR3 in DNA: TGTGCCAGCAGTCCGGGATTTATCTCCTACGAGCAGTACTTC. This chain connects TRBV2 to TRBJ2-7, with D possibly TRBD2 on 5 matching bases. Trimming stripped 5 bases from V and 0 bases from J, with 11 bases between. There are 14 residues in the CDR3. Per germline, CDR1 SNHLY and CDR2 FYNNEI.

This clone was seen once. The chain is built from TRBV7-9 and TRBJ1-3; possibly TRBD1 for D (5 bases). The germline gives CDR1 SEHNR, CDR2 FQNEAQ (reference sequence). Trimming pared 5 bases from V and 0 bases from J, leaving 17 bases between. The CDR3 runs to 17 residues. The CDR3 sequence: CASSLSRGRGSGNTIYF. In DNA, the CDR3 is TGTGCCAGCAGCCTCTCACGGGGCCGTGGCTCTGGAAACACCATATATTTT.

This sequence joins TRBV9 and TRBJ2-3; no clear D. This CDR3 is built from 15 residues. Trimming pared 3 bases from V and 6 bases from J, leaving 17 bases between. From germline, CDR1 is SGDLS and CDR2 YYNGEE. Here the CDR3 reads CASSAVGSALDTQYF. DNA for the CDR3: TGTGCCAGCAGCGCTGTGGGGTCGGCGTTGGATACGCAGTATTTT.

This chain connects TRBV6-6 to TRBJ2-7, with D unresolved. The length of the CDR3 is 14 residues. Trimming stripped 2 bases from V and 6 bases from J, with 14 bases between. In germline, CDR1 is MNHNY, CDR2 SVGAGI (reference sequence). The CDR3 sequence: CASSYGRYGIEQYF. In DNA, the CDR3 is TGTGCCAGCAGTTACGGAAGGTACGGAATCGAGCAGTACTTC.

This chain links TRBV28 with TRBJ1-6; weak D call: TRBD1 (5 bases). In germline, CDR1 is MDHEN, CDR2 SYDVKM. V shed 3 bases and J shed 10 bases, with 13 bases lying between them. This CDR3 has 14 residues. CDR3 bases: TGTGCCAGCAGTTTCCGGGGGGGTGGGTCACCCCTCCACTTT. It codes for CASSFRGGGSPLHF.